Following are 15 T cell receptor beta chains from one sample sequenced in a study of molecular identifiers for immune sequencing clone quantification. MiXCR was run by TCRdb on the PCR reads, yielding one entry per CDR3 protein. The table records fewer than 45,000 distinct CDR3 sequences, approximately 24% of them present only once. The sequenced sample consisted of naive CD8+ T cells from blood, with Jurkat cell RNA spiked in. As for subset: FACS-sorted CD8+CD4-CCR7+CD45RA+ naive T cells. All receptors derive from a human donor in good health. Some libraries in this study had Jurkat cell RNA spiked in.

This clonotype was seen at least ten times. J is TRBJ1-1 and V is TRBV21-1; the table names TRBD1, a call not compared with the DNA. TRBV21-1 is assigned pseudogene status. There are 16 residues in the CDR3. The CDR3 spells CASSNRRGRFGTEAFF. CDR3 nucleotide sequence: TGTGCCAGCAGCAACCGCAGGGGGCGGTTTGGCACTGAAGCTTTCTTT.

Many counts were recorded for this clonotype. V gene TRBV2 combines with J gene TRBJ2-3; tentative D call: TRBD1 (5 bases). V dropped 8 bases and J dropped 1 base, with 7 bases sitting between them. The CDR3 spans 12 residues. From germline, CDR1 is SNHLY and CDR2 FYNNEI. The CDR3 bases are TGTGCCAGCGAGACAGGCACAGATACGCAGTATTTT. Its protein product is CASETGTDTQYF. Full variable domain (rest looked up from reference TRBV2 and TRBJ2-3): EPEVTQTPSHQVTQMGQEVILRCVPISNHLYFYWYRQILGQKVEFLVSFYNNEISEKSEIFDDQFSVERPDGSNFTLKIRSTKLEDSAMYFCASETGTDTQYFGPGTRLTVL.

This clonotype is labeled as medium-sized. The chain uses TRBV7-8 and TRBJ2-3; a weak D match, TRBD1 (5 bases). Trimming left V 5 bases short and J 7 bases short, with 16 bases between. The CDR3 runs to 14 residues. Germline V gene data show CDR1 as SGHVS and CDR2 as FQNEAQ. The CDR3 here is CASSPNRNPYTQYF. The CDR3 bases are TGTGCCAGCAGCCCAAACAGGAATCCATATACGCAGTATTTT.

This clonotype showed up many times. J is TRBJ2-3 and V is TRBV10-3; D remains ambiguous. The length of the CDR3 is 13 residues. CDR1 ENHRY and CDR2 SYGVKD come from the germline V gene. V gave up 6 bases and J gave up 5 bases, with 12 bases separating them. CDR3 DNA sequence: TGTGCCATCAGGGAACCATTGCGAGATACGCAGTATTTT. It codes for CAIREPLRDTQYF.

This clonotype came up a few times. This chain joins TRBV20-1 and TRBJ2-7; D may be TRBD2 (6 bases). Between the trimmed V and J ends, which lost 5 bases and 0 bases, there was a span of 17 bases. The CDR3 has 15 amino acids. Germline V gene lookup returns CDR1 DFQATT and CDR2 SNEGSKA (reference sequence). CDR3 coding DNA: TGCAGTGCTCCCACGTCAGCGGGCCGCTCCTACGAGCAGTACTTC. It is translated as CSAPTSAGRSYEQYF.

Many counts were recorded for this clonotype. The chain employs TRBV6-2 or TRBV6-3 and TRBJ2-3, with D possibly TRBD2 on 6 matching bases. The ends were cut back, 5 bases at V and 6 bases at J, with 24 bases in the middle. CDR3 size: 17 residues. The germline V gene has CDR1 MNHEY and CDR2 SVGEGT. The CDR3: CASSLPTRGISSDTQYF. CDR3 DNA: TGTGCCAGCAGTCTCCCGACTCGCGGGATTTCTTCGGATACGCAGTATTTT.

In this sample, this clonotype turned up many times. The chain links TRBV7-2 to TRBJ2-6; TRBD1 aligns across 7 bases. The CDR3 has 17 residues. V was clipped by 3 bases and J by 2 bases; unmatched bases: 7. CDR1 is SGHTA and CDR2 is FQGNSA in the germline V gene. The CDR3 loop reads CASSLKKGAAGANVLTF. The CDR3 region has the DNA TGTGCCAGCAGCTTGAAAAAGGGGGCGGCTGGGGCCAACGTCCTGACTTTC.

This clonotype has at least ten counts. V and J are TRBV7-6 and TRBJ2-7; 8 bases agree with TRBD1. The CDR3 totals 14 residues. V shed 5 bases and J 7 bases; nucleotides not matched to a gene: 10. Germline V gives CDR1 SGHVS, CDR2 FNYEAQ. CDR3 DNA: TGTGCCAGCAGCCTCCCGACAGGGGCGGGTGAGCAGTACTTC. Its translation is CASSLPTGAGEQYF.

This clonotype has ten or more counts. The rearrangement joins TRBV5-1 to TRBJ2-7, with D hard to call. CDR3 length: 14 residues. Trimming removed 0 bases from V and 1 base from J, with 8 bases in between. CDR1 SGHRS and CDR2 YFSETQ come from the germline V gene. CDR3 in amino acids: CASSLDNPSYEQYF. The DNA for the CDR3 is TGCGCCAGCAGCTTGGATAATCCGTCCTACGAGCAGTACTTC.

A few counts support this clonotype. The rearrangement uses TRBV27 and TRBJ2-3; D is unclear. Germline loops: CDR1 MNHEY, CDR2 SMNVEV (reference sequence). The CDR3 consists of 13 residues. The V end was cut by 7 bases, the J end by 5 bases, with 13 bases between. As DNA, the CDR3 is TGTGCCAGCACCGGGTCGTCGGGAGATACGCAGTATTTT. This codes for CASTGSSGDTQYF.

There are many counts of this clonotype. This chain uses TRBV9 with TRBJ2-7; tentative D call: TRBD2 (6 bases). Germline-derived CDR1 and CDR2 are SGDLS and YYNGEE. The V and J ends lost 0 bases and 6 bases respectively, with 10 bases between them. The CDR3 has 13 amino acids. The CDR3 bases are TGTGCCAGCAGCGTAGGGACTACCAGCGAGCAGTACTTC. It translates to CASSVGTTSEQYF. Combining the CDR3 with reference TRBV9 and TRBJ2-7 gives the whole variable domain DSGVTQTPKHLITATGQRVTLRCSPRSGDLSVYWYQQSLDQGLQFLIQYYNGEERAKGNILERFSAQQFPDLHSELNLSSLELGDSALYFCASSVGTTSEQYFGPGTRLTVT.

This clonotype was detected many times. The V gene is TRBV20-1, the J gene TRBJ2-7; TRBD2 matches 8 bases. V trimming: 7 bases; J trimming: 0 bases; junction bases outside the gene matches: 5. Germline V gives CDR1 DFQATT, CDR2 SNEGSKA (reference sequence). The CDR3 has 13 amino acids. CDR3 sequence (DNA): TGCAGTGGAAGCAGCGGGAGCTCCTACGAGCAGTACTTC. Protein: CSGSSGSSYEQYF.

Remarks on this clonotype: Given a much more abundant clone one base away, this may be a read error. This chain links TRBV11-2 with TRBJ2-3; 9 positions match TRBD2. Germline CDR1 SGHAT, CDR2 FQNNGV. The CDR3 spans 17 residues. The CDR3 region has the DNA TGTGCCAGCAGCCCCTGGGGCGGGAGGGCCAGGGCAGATACGCGGTATTTT. This sequence encodes CASSPWGGRARADTRYF.

With regard to this clonotype: A read error may be the cause here, since a much bigger clone is one base away. This sequence joins TRBV4-3 and TRBJ2-7; TRBD1 aligns across 7 bases. Looked up from germline, CDR1 is LGHNA and CDR2 is YSLEER. The CDR3 is made up of 13 amino acids. Germline trimming cut 3 bases from V and 4 bases from J; bases unmatched to any gene: 3. This CDR3 is CASSQDRIYEQYF. CDR3 in DNA: TGCGCCAGCAGCCAGGACAGGATTTACGAGCAGTACTTC.

This clonotype occurred a few times. V and J are TRBV4-1 and TRBJ2-1; perhaps TRBD1 as D (6 bases). CDR1 and CDR2 from the germline V gene are MGHRA and YSYEKL. This CDR3 region has 15 residues. With 8 bases removed from V and 0 bases from J, the gap between germline ends came to 14 bases. The DNA for the CDR3 is TGCGCCAGCTCAACAGGGCGCAGCTCCTACAATGAGCAGTTCTTC. Translating it yields CASSTGRSSYNEQFF.